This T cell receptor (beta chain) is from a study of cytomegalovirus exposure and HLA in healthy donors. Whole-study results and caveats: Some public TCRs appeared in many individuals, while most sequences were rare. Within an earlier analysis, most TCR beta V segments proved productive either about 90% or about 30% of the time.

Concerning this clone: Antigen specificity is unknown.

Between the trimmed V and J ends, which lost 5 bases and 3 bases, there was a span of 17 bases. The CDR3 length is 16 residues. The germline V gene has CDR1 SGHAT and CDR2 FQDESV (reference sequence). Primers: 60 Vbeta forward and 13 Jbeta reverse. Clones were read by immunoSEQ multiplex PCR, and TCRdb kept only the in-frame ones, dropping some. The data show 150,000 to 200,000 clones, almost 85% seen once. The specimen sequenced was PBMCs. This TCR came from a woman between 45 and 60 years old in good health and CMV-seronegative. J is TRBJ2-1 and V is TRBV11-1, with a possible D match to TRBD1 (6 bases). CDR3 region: CASSPNRDVRYNEQFF. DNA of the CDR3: TGTGCCAGCAGCCCTAACAGGGACGTACGCTACAATGAGCAGTTCTTC.